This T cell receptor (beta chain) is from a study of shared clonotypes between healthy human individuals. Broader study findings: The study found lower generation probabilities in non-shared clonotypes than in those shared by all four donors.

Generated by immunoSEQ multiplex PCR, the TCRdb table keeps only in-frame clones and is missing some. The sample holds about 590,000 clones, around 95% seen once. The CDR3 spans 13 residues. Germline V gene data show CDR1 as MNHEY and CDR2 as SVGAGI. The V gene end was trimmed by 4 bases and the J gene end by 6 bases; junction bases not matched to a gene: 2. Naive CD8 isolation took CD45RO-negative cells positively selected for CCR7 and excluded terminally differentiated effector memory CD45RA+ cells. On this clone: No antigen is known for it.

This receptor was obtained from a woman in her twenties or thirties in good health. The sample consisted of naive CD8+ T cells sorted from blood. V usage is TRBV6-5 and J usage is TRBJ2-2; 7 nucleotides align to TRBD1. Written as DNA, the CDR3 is TGTGCCAGCAGTTTCCAGGGGGCCGGGGAGCTGTTTTTT. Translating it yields CASSFQGAGELFF.